This T cell receptor (beta chain) was obtained from a study of shared clonotypes between healthy human individuals. Every subset's genomic DNA went evenly onto several immunoSEQ plates. The data were produced by immunoSEQ multiplex PCR, yet TCRdb's version contains in-frame clones alone and is incomplete. The data hold 2 million to 2.5 million clones, with about 90% observed a single time. The germline gives CDR1 KGHSH, CDR2 LQKENI. There are 13 residues in the CDR3. The V and J ends lost 5 bases and 3 bases respectively, with 9 bases between them. This TCR was recovered from a man between 18 and 35 years old in good health. Some clones in this sample may be carry-over from other donors' samples. This chain uses TRBV18 with TRBJ2-3; D remains unclear. The sample taken for sequencing was naive CD4+ T cells from PBMCs. Subset meaning: CD45RA+ positively selected. CDR3 residues: CASSGLVTDTQYF. For the CDR3, the DNA is TGTGCCAGCTCAGGTCTGGTGACAGATACGCAGTATTTT.